This entry is about one TCR beta chain. Repertoires were generated with immunoSEQ multiplex PCR, while TCRdb's copy carries only in-frame clones and drops some. The sample holds roughly 180,000 clones, 86% seen once. The record originates from a study of blood T cell repertoires in COVID-19. This CDR3 is 14 amino acids long. Unmatched junction bases numbered 7, after V lost 3 bases and J lost 5 bases. Germline V gene sequence: CDR1 MGHRA, CDR2 YSYEKL. The chain has TRBV4-1 and TRBJ2-7, with 7 nucleotides matching TRBD1. Sequencing input: peripheral blood. The source is a man in his fifties or sixties with acute or convalescent COVID-19. The chain's CDR3 is CASSQFQTGHEQYF. In DNA, the CDR3 is TGCGCCAGCAGCCAGTTCCAGACAGGGCACGAGCAGTACTTC.